These 29 T cell receptor beta chains were all obtained from the same sample, sequenced in a study of Graves' ophthalmopathy and Graves' hyperthyroidism. Amplification targeted the TCR beta CDR3 regions, with RNA transcripts as the source material. Second-round multiplex PCR came after a first-round RT-PCR that employed HTBI primers. TCRdb fed the multiplex PCR reads into MiXCR, producing one record per CDR3 protein. The sample records almost 750,000 distinct CDR3 sequences, around 40% being singletons. Sequencing used peripheral blood. These receptor sequences come from an adult man with Graves' ophthalmopathy.

The rearrangement uses TRBV10-3 and TRBJ1-1, with a possible D match to TRBD1 (5 bases). V shed 3 bases and J shed 13 bases, with 15 bases lying between them. The CDR3 is 12 residues long. Germline assignment: CDR1 ENHRY and CDR2 SYGVKD. CDR3: CAISEALGRGFF. The CDR3 bases are TGTGCCATCAGTGAAGCGTTAGGGAGGGGTTTCTTT.

This clonotype was found many times. V is TRBV2 and J is TRBJ1-5, with 11 bases matching TRBD1. After removal of 6 bases from V and 1 base from J, the junction contained 5 bases not matched to a gene. This CDR3 spans 16 amino acids. CDR1 and CDR2 from the germline V gene are SNHLY and FYNNEI. CDR3 region: CASRDRGQESNQPQHF. The DNA for the CDR3 is TGTGCCAGCAGGGACAGGGGGCAGGAGAGCAATCAGCCCCAGCATTTT.

The genes are TRBV9 and TRBJ1-1; 7 bases match TRBD1. In germline, CDR1 is SGDLS, CDR2 YYNGEE. The CDR3 consists of 15 residues. V gave up 4 bases and J gave up 4 bases; unmatched junction bases: 10. The CDR3 protein is CASSPQTGWGTEAFF. The CDR3 region has the DNA TGTGCCAGCAGCCCCCAGACAGGGTGGGGCACTGAAGCTTTCTTT.

This clonotype was observed once. A read error may be the cause here, since a much bigger clone is one base away. The V gene is TRBV24-1, the J gene TRBJ2-5; tentative D call: TRBD1 (5 bases). The CDR3 length is 15 residues. V lost 1 base and J 4 bases, leaving 12 bases between the germline ends. Germline CDR1 is KGHDR and CDR2 is SFDVKD. The CDR3 bases are TGTGCCACCAGTGATTTCACCCAGGGCCTAGAGACCCAGTACTTC. Its protein product is CATSDFTQGLETQYF.

This clonotype came up a few times. The chain carries TRBV20-1 and TRBJ1-5; possible D gene TRBD1, 6 bases. CDR1 is DFQATT, CDR2 SNEGSKA, per germline (reference sequence). This CDR3 comprises 15 residues. V was pared by 5 bases and J by 2 bases, with 16 bases between. The CDR3 reads CSARTDDLGNQPQHF. The DNA for the CDR3 is TGCAGTGCTCGGACAGACGATTTAGGCAATCAGCCCCAGCATTTT.

This clonotype was picked up many times. The chain uses TRBV29-1 and TRBJ2-7; TRBD2 matches at 8 bases. The CDR3 has 13 amino acids. J was trimmed by 3 bases and V by 7 bases; bases with no gene match: 8. Looked up from germline, CDR1 is SQVTM and CDR2 is ANQGSEA. The CDR3 region has the DNA TGCAGCGCTCGGACTAGCCTTAGCTACGAGCAGTACTTC. This translates into CSARTSLSYEQYF.

This chain joins TRBV2 and TRBJ1-4, with D uncertain. CDR1 is SNHLY, CDR2 FYNNEI, per germline. The ends were cut back, 5 bases at V and 4 bases at J, with 11 bases in the middle. This CDR3 has 14 residues. In DNA form, the CDR3 reads TGTGCCAGCAGTTACTCCAGCGTTAATGAAAAACTGTTTTTT. Protein sequence: CASSYSSVNEKLFF.

There are many counts of this clonotype. V usage is TRBV7-9 and J usage is TRBJ2-2; a possible D gene is TRBD1 (5 bases). V was shortened by 1 base and J by 0 bases, with 9 bases between the two germline ends. Germline-derived CDR1 and CDR2 are SEHNR and FQNEAQ (reference sequence). The CDR3 runs to 16 residues. DNA of the CDR3: TGTGCCAGCAGCTTAGTAGCAGGGACGAACACCGGGGAGCTGTTTTTT. Its protein is CASSLVAGTNTGELFF.

This clonotype occurred a few times. The gene calls are TRBV11-2 and TRBJ2-7, with D perhaps assigned TRBD1 or TRBD2 (5 bases each). Trimming took 6 bases from V and 1 from J, leaving 22 bases between them. The CDR3 has 17 amino acids. Germline CDR1 is SGHAT and CDR2 is FQNNGV. The CDR3 DNA follows: TGTGCCAGCAGACCATCGGGGCTGGGTAATAGTTCCTACGAGCAGTACTTC. This sequence encodes CASRPSGLGNSSYEQYF. The variable domain in full, with the rest retrieved from reference TRBV11-2 and TRBJ2-7, is EAGVAQSPRYKIIEKRQSVAFWCNPISGHATLYWYQQILGQGPKLLIQFQNNGVVDDSQLPKDRFSAERLKGVDSTLKIQPAKLEDSAVYLCASRPSGLGNSSYEQYFGPGTRLTVT.

This clonotype has a count of ten or more. V usage is TRBV7-9 and J usage is TRBJ2-5, with D tentatively TRBD1 (5 bases). This CDR3 is 14 amino acids long. The germline V and J ends were trimmed by 5 bases and 2 bases, with 12 bases remaining between them. CDR1 and CDR2 (germline): SEHNR, FQNEAQ (reference sequence). DNA of the CDR3: TGTGCCAGCAGCCCTCAGGGCTATCAAGAGACCCAGTACTTC. Residues: CASSPQGYQETQYF. Complete variable domain (other parts from reference TRBV7-9 and TRBJ2-5): DTGVSQNPRHKITKRGQNVTFRCDPISEHNRLYWYRQTLGQGPEFLTYFQNEAQLEKSRLLSDRFSAERPKGSFSTLEIQRTEQGDSAMYLCASSPQGYQETQYFGPGTRLLVL.

This clonotype has just a few counts. The chain carries TRBV7-2 and TRBJ1-2; no definite D call. The CDR3 loop spans 16 amino acids. The germline V and J ends were trimmed by 1 base and 3 bases, with 15 bases remaining between them. The germline gives CDR1 SGHTA, CDR2 FQGNSA. The CDR3 region is CASSLVATAGDYGYTF. The CDR3 bases are TGTGCCAGCAGCTTAGTGGCAACGGCGGGAGACTATGGCTACACCTTC.

In its sample, this clonotype was seen a few times. For the CDR3, the DNA is TGTGCCAGCAGCTTCGTCAGGGGACGACGGGAGACCCAGTACTTC. Encoded protein: CASSFVRGRRETQYF. The chain joins TRBV5-4 to TRBJ2-5; D perhaps matches TRBD1 (6 bases). The CDR3 loop spans 15 amino acids. Germline V lookup: CDR1 SGHNT, CDR2 YYREEE (reference sequence). Trimming pared 2 bases from V and 5 bases from J, leaving 16 bases between.

The chain couples TRBV9 to TRBJ2-7; weak D call: TRBD2 (6 bases). Germline V gives CDR1 SGDLS, CDR2 YYNGEE. V shed 4 bases and J shed 1 base, with 18 bases lying between them. The CDR3 has 16 amino acids. The CDR3 spells CASSQDPGLASYEQYF. DNA of the CDR3: TGTGCCAGCAGCCAAGACCCGGGACTGGCTTCCTACGAGCAGTACTTC.

The rearrangement links TRBV12-3 or TRBV12-4 to TRBJ1-2; unclear D gene. The CDR3 runs to 13 residues. V lost 5 bases, J lost 5 bases, and 12 bases lay in between. CDR3 nucleotide sequence: TGTGCCAGCAGTACCTACGGGGAATATGGCTACACCTTC. Translation gives CASSTYGEYGYTF.

The CDR3 loop is CASSLAQGTGLNAFF. CDR3 in DNA: TGTGCCAGCTCCCTCGCCCAGGGTACTGGACTGAATGCTTTCTTT. The rearrangement joins TRBV12-3 or TRBV12-4 to TRBJ1-1; D perhaps matches TRBD1 (5 bases). The CDR3 has 15 residues. Trimming shortened V by 8 bases and J by 11 bases, and 27 bases separated the two germline ends.

This clonotype was recorded many times. CDR3 protein: CASSYGASGYGYTF. In DNA form, the CDR3 reads TGTGCCAGCAGTTACGGGGCAAGTGGCTATGGCTACACCTTC. The chain uses TRBV6-5 and TRBJ1-2, with TRBD1 as a possible D gene (5 bases). The CDR3 consists of 14 residues. V was cut by 2 bases and J by 4 bases, with 11 bases left in between. Germline CDR1 reads MNHEY; CDR2 reads SVGAGI.

The CDR3 DNA is TGTGCCACCAGTGACCCCGGGACTAGCGGGAGTTTTGACGAGCAGTACTTC. Amino acids: CATSDPGTSGSFDEQYF. V is TRBV24-1 and J is TRBJ2-7; 14 positions match TRBD2. Germline CDR1 reads KGHDR; CDR2 reads SFDVKD. Trimming removed 4 bases from V and 5 bases from J; junction bases left unmatched: 9. This CDR3 is built from 17 residues.

V gene TRBV5-5 combines with J gene TRBJ1-2; 9 nucleotides align to TRBD1. Unmatched junction bases numbered 14, after V lost 4 bases and J lost 7 bases. This CDR3 region has 16 residues. CDR1 SGHKS and CDR2 YYEKEE come from the germline V gene (reference sequence). The CDR3 sequence is CASSAVQSWTGAGYTF. CDR3 DNA sequence: TGTGCCAGCAGCGCGGTTCAGAGCTGGACAGGGGCTGGCTACACCTTC.

This clonotype was seen only a few times. DNA for the CDR3: TGTGCCAGCAGCTTAGAGGGGGGGGCCTACGAGCAGTACTTC. This codes for CASSLEGGAYEQYF. The chain carries TRBV7-9 and TRBJ2-7; the D gene is possibly TRBD2 (7 bases). CDR1 and CDR2 (germline): SEHNR, FQNEAQ (reference sequence). The CDR3 is made up of 14 amino acids. The V and J ends lost 1 base and 2 bases respectively, with 9 bases between them.

The V and J genes are TRBV7-2 and TRBJ1-4; D is ambiguous. This CDR3 has 16 amino acids. From germline, CDR1 is SGHTA and CDR2 FQGNSA. The V and J ends lost 5 bases and 0 bases respectively, with 13 bases between them. Here the CDR3 DNA reads TGTGCCAGCAGCCAAGGTTTCCGAACAACTAATGAAAAACTGTTTTTT. Translating it yields CASSQGFRTTNEKLFF.

This clonotype was recorded many times. The genes are TRBV11-2 and TRBJ1-6, with D possibly being TRBD1 (5 bases). This CDR3 is built from 15 residues. Looked up from germline, CDR1 is SGHAT and CDR2 is FQNNGV. V shed 6 bases and J shed 4 bases, with 13 bases lying between them. CDR3 protein: CASSQGWSYNSPLHF. In DNA, the CDR3 is TGTGCCAGCAGTCAGGGATGGAGTTATAATTCACCCCTCCACTTT.

The chain joins TRBV11-2 to TRBJ2-7; D uncertain. Trimming stripped 8 bases from V and 4 bases from J, with 12 bases between. Germline V CDR1 and CDR2: SGHAT, FQNNGV. This CDR3 is 12 amino acids long. The CDR3 DNA reads as TGTGCCAGCGGCTATGGACCGTACGAGCAGTACTTC. The encoded protein is CASGYGPYEQYF.

The chain uses TRBV7-9 and TRBJ2-7; 8 bases agree with TRBD1. J gave up 0 bases and V 5 bases, and 6 bases lay outside the gene matches. Germline-derived CDR1 and CDR2 are SEHNR and FQNEAQ (reference sequence). The CDR3 covers 15 residues. The CDR3 sequence is CASSSRDRHSYEQYF. The CDR3 nucleotides read TGTGCCAGCAGCAGCCGGGACAGGCACTCCTACGAGCAGTACTTC.

This clonotype was recorded at least ten times. V usage is TRBV6-5 and J usage is TRBJ1-1; D is ambiguous. V was pared by 6 bases and J by 2 bases, with 10 bases between. CDR3 length: 13 amino acids. Germline CDR1 and CDR2: MNHEY and SVGAGI. CDR3 region: CASRQLDNTEAFF. As DNA, the CDR3 is TGTGCCAGCAGACAACTAGACAACACTGAAGCTTTCTTT.

The chain is built from TRBV7-2 and TRBJ2-7; the D is unclear. The V gene lost 1 base and the J gene lost 2 bases, with 9 bases spanning the gap. CDR1 and CDR2 (germline): SGHTA, FQGNSA. The CDR3 is 14 amino acids. The CDR3 DNA reads TGTGCCAGCAGCTTAGAGGCTTCCGCCTACGAGCAGTACTTC. Encoded protein: CASSLEASAYEQYF. The whole variable domain, remainder taken from reference TRBV7-2 and TRBJ2-7, is GAGVSQSPSNKVTEKGKDVELRCDPISGHTALYWYRQSLGQGLEFLIYFQGNSAPDKSGLPSDRFSAERTGGSVSTLTIQRTQQEDSAVYLCASSLEASAYEQYFGPGTRLTVT.

The gene calls are TRBV6-5 and TRBJ2-5, with 7 bases lining up with TRBD2. This CDR3 comprises 15 residues. Germline lookup yields CDR1 MNHEY and CDR2 SVGAGI. The V gene end was trimmed by 6 bases and the J gene end by 5 bases; junction bases not matched to a gene: 12. CDR3 amino acids: CASSRGVGGTETQYF. As DNA, the CDR3 is TGTGCCAGCAGCCGGGGGGTGGGAGGGACGGAGACCCAGTACTTC.

The table lists this clonotype with a few counts. The chain links TRBV24-1 to TRBJ2-2; D call uncertain. Germline V gene lookup returns CDR1 KGHDR and CDR2 SFDVKD. Trimming removed 5 bases from V and 3 bases from J, with 9 bases in between. There are 14 residues in the CDR3. The DNA for the CDR3 is TGTGCCACCAGTGCCTGGGCGGACACCGGGGAGCTGTTTTTT. Encoded protein: CATSAWADTGELFF.

The chain has TRBV20-1 and TRBJ1-1; D unresolved. The CDR3 has 13 amino acids. Germline V gene data show CDR1 as DFQATT and CDR2 as SNEGSKA (reference sequence). CDR3 amino acids: CISSSSRHTEAFF. The CDR3 DNA is TGCATTAGCTCCTCTTCAAGGCACACTGAAGCTTTCTTT.

The J gene is TRBJ1-1, the V gene TRBV9, with 10 bases lining up with TRBD1. This CDR3 region has 15 residues. The V segment lost 2 bases and the J segment 1 base; nucleotides outside the gene matches: 2. The germline CDR1 and CDR2 sequences are SGDLS and YYNGEE. The CDR3 DNA reads as TGTGCCAGCAGCGTCCGGGACAGGGGGAACACTGAAGCTTTCTTT. This translates into CASSVRDRGNTEAFF.